These 30 T cell receptor beta chains came from one sample sequenced in a study of Ad26.COV2.S vaccination and SARS-CoV-2 variants. Generated by immunoSEQ multiplex PCR, the TCRdb table keeps only in-frame clones and is missing some. The sample lists some 180,000 clones, 70% to 90% seen once, with 5.5% to 6% in the top ten. Sequencing was performed on peripheral blood, taken after recovery from COVID-19. The receptors derive from a human donor who had recovered from COVID-19.

The rearrangement links TRBV11-3 to TRBJ2-5; TRBD1 agrees at 7 bases. The V gene's germline CDR1 is SGHNT and CDR2 YENEEA. Trimming cost V 8 bases and J 7 bases; bases outside gene matches: 13. The length of the CDR3 is 14 residues. In nucleotides, the CDR3 is TGTGCCAGCTCCTACAGGGGCGAAACTGGGACCCAGTACTTC. It encodes CASSYRGETGTQYF.

The gene calls are TRBV18 and TRBJ1-6; unclear D gene. Trimming removed 6 bases at V and 0 bases at J, with 9 bases between. This CDR3 comprises 15 residues. Germline V gives CDR1 KGHSH, CDR2 LQKENI. CDR3 DNA sequence: TGTGCCAGCTCGCCCGAAAGCTCCTATAATTCACCCCTCCACTTT. As protein: CASSPESSYNSPLHF.

The chain links TRBV6-4 to TRBJ1-1; D remains unclear. CDR1 is MRHNA, CDR2 SNTAGT, per germline. The CDR3 is 17 amino acids. The V end was cut by 4 bases, the J end by 6 bases, with 24 bases between. CDR3 amino acids: CASSGQILAKPPSEAFF. The CDR3 DNA is TGTGCCAGCAGTGGCCAGATTCTGGCGAAACCCCCCTCTGAAGCTTTCTTT.

This chain's CDR3 is CASSQAWESTDTQYF. Here the CDR3 DNA reads TGTGCCAGCAGCCAAGCGTGGGAAAGCACAGATACGCAGTATTTT. The chain employs TRBV3-1 (or the pseudogene TRBV3-2) and TRBJ2-3; D is undetermined. CDR1 is LGHDT, CDR2 YNNKEL, per germline (reference sequence). The CDR3 spans 15 residues. The V and J ends lost 1 base and 0 bases respectively, with 8 bases between them.

The rearrangement joins TRBV10-1 to TRBJ2-3, with D unresolved. The CDR3 is 14 amino acids. Trimming cost V 5 bases and J 0 bases, with 9 bases left between them. In germline, CDR1 is WNHNN, CDR2 SYGVQD (reference sequence). CDR3 nucleotides: TGCGCCAGCAGTCCAGTCACCAGCACAGATACGCAGTATTTT. Translation gives CASSPVTSTDTQYF.

The CDR3 protein is CASSLGLSSGGREQFF. DNA of the CDR3: TGTGCCAGCAGCTTAGGACTATCTAGCGGCGGCCGGGAGCAGTTCTTC. The rearrangement joins TRBV11-3 to TRBJ2-1; 7 bases map to TRBD2. CDR3 length: 16 amino acids. Germline values: CDR1 SGHNT, CDR2 YENEEA. Germline trimming cut 1 base from V and 10 bases from J; bases unmatched to any gene: 13.

The gene calls are TRBV28 and TRBJ1-2; TRBD1 matches 8 bases. CDR1 is MDHEN and CDR2 is SYDVKM in the germline V gene. Trimming at V came to 6 bases and at J to 2 bases, leaving 14 bases not matched to a gene. The CDR3 loop spans 17 amino acids. The CDR3 bases are TGTGCCAGCAGCCTCTTGTGGACGACAGGGGCGAACTATGGCTACACCTTC. Amino acid sequence: CASSLLWTTGANYGYTF.

The chain links TRBV2 to TRBJ2-7, with D unresolved. Germline V gene data show CDR1 as SNHLY and CDR2 as FYNNEI. CDR3 length: 12 amino acids. Trimming took off 6 bases at V and 2 bases at J, with 8 bases between the two ends. DNA for the CDR3: TGTGCCAGCAGCGCCGGGCCCTACGAGCAGTACTTC. This codes for CASSAGPYEQYF.

V and J are TRBV6-2 or TRBV6-3 and TRBJ2-5; D assignment may be TRBD1 or TRBD2 (6 bases each). CDR1 and CDR2 (germline): MNHEY, SVGEGT. V lost 2 bases and J 5 bases, leaving 12 bases between the germline ends. The CDR3 extends over 14 amino acids. The DNA for the CDR3 is TGTGCCAGCAGTTACGACCGGGGGCGGGAGACCCAGTACTTC. This sequence encodes CASSYDRGRETQYF.

The CDR3 is CASFTRGANVLTF. The CDR3 DNA sequence: TGTGCCAGTTTCACCCGCGGGGCCAACGTCCTGACTTTC. V usage is TRBV3-1 (or the pseudogene TRBV3-2) and J usage is TRBJ2-6, with D hard to call. Trimming cost V 9 bases and J 4 bases, with 10 bases left between them. The CDR3 consists of 13 residues. Germline lookup yields CDR1 LGHDT and CDR2 YNNKEL (reference sequence).

This clone was found a few times. The V call is TRBV6-1, the J call TRBJ1-5; no clear D. Trimming pared 2 bases from V and 1 base from J, leaving 6 bases between. The CDR3 spans 14 residues. Germline V gene lookup returns CDR1 MNHNS and CDR2 SASEGT. Here the CDR3 reads CASSESGSNQPQHF. The CDR3 DNA reads TGTGCCAGCAGTGAATCTGGGAGCAATCAGCCCCAGCATTTT.

The chain has TRBV27 and TRBJ1-6; no firm D call. The CDR3 is 15 amino acids. The germline V gene has CDR1 MNHEY and CDR2 SMNVEV (reference sequence). The V gene lost 2 bases and the J gene lost 0 bases, with 5 bases spanning the gap. This chain's CDR3 is CASSLQSSYNSPLHF. The CDR3 bases are TGTGCCAGCAGTTTACAGAGCTCCTATAATTCACCCCTCCACTTT.

This clone was counted between two and nine times. The V call is TRBV9, the J call TRBJ2-3; no clear D. The CDR3 is 15 residues long. CDR1 and CDR2 (germline): SGDLS, YYNGEE. The V and J ends lost 0 bases and 5 bases respectively, with 13 bases between them. CDR3 in amino acids: CASSVASTHQDTQYF. The CDR3, as DNA: TGTGCCAGCAGCGTAGCGTCTACTCACCAAGATACGCAGTATTTT.

The chain links TRBV28 to TRBJ1-1, with 7 bases that match TRBD1. CDR1 and CDR2 from the germline V gene are MDHEN and SYDVKM. After removal of 6 bases from V and 5 bases from J, the junction contained 3 bases not matched to a gene. The length of the CDR3 is 12 residues. The CDR3 is CASRVTGTEAFF. CDR3 coding DNA: TGTGCCAGCAGGGTGACAGGGACTGAAGCTTTCTTT.

In this sample, this clone turned up once. This sequence joins TRBV19 and TRBJ1-4, with a tentative D call TRBD1 (6 bases). This CDR3 is built from 17 residues. Trimming cost V 6 bases and J 0 bases, with 17 bases left between them. The germline gives CDR1 LNHDA, CDR2 SQIVND (reference sequence). CDR3 coding DNA: TGTGCCAGTAGCGATCTAATCAGGGGCGCAACTAATGAAAAACTGTTTTTT. This codes for CASSDLIRGATNEKLFF.

CDR3 residues: CASSHWAGETQYF. DNA of the CDR3: TGTGCCAGCAGCCATTGGGCGGGAGAGACCCAGTACTTC. The chain links TRBV3-1 (or the pseudogene TRBV3-2) to TRBJ2-5; weak D call: TRBD2 (5 bases). With 3 bases removed from V and 4 bases from J, the gap between germline ends came to 9 bases. This CDR3 has 13 residues. Looked up from germline, CDR1 is LGHDT and CDR2 is YNNKEL (reference sequence).

The genes are TRBV19 and TRBJ1-3; D possibly corresponds to TRBD1 (5 bases). The V gene lost 3 bases and the J gene lost 0 bases, with 9 bases spanning the gap. The CDR3 loop spans 15 amino acids. From germline, CDR1 is LNHDA and CDR2 SQIVND (reference sequence). Written as DNA, the CDR3 is TGTGCCAGTAGTATCATTGGGGCCTCTGGAAACACCATATATTTT. Translating gives CASSIIGASGNTIYF.

Remarks on this clone: The sample holds other DNA sequences that translate to the same CDR3. The V call is TRBV27, the J call TRBJ2-7; no definite D call. From germline, CDR1 is MNHEY and CDR2 SMNVEV (reference sequence). This CDR3 has 11 amino acids. Trimming removed 3 bases from V and 6 bases from J, with 6 bases in between. CDR3 coding DNA: TGTGCCAGCAGTTTCGGTTCCGAGCAGTACTTC. Translating gives CASSFGSEQYF.

This clone was counted once. The V call is TRBV7-9, the J call TRBJ1-1, with D possibly matching TRBD1 (5 bases). V lost 2 bases and J lost 3, with 13 bases in between. The CDR3 is 15 amino acids. Germline values: CDR1 SEHNR, CDR2 FQNEAQ (reference sequence). CDR3 in amino acids: CASSLWRGEHTEAFF. For the CDR3, the DNA is TGTGCCAGCAGCTTATGGAGGGGAGAGCACACTGAAGCTTTCTTT.

The CDR3 region has the DNA TGTGCCAGCAGTTCGGGCCCCGCAGGGTATTATGGCTACACCTTC. Translation: CASSSGPAGYYGYTF. The rearrangement uses TRBV25-1 and TRBJ1-2; possible D gene TRBD1, 5 bases. Germline loops: CDR1 MGHDK, CDR2 SYGVNS. The V end was cut by 5 bases, the J end by 5 bases, with 18 bases between. The CDR3 is made up of 15 amino acids.

This chain links TRBV3-1 (or the pseudogene TRBV3-2) with TRBJ2-7; 13 positions agree with TRBD2. Trimming removed 3 bases from V and 7 bases from J; junction bases left unmatched: 3. CDR1 is LGHDT and CDR2 is YNNKEL in the germline V gene (reference sequence). This CDR3 comprises 14 residues. DNA of the CDR3: TGTGCCAGCAGCCAGACTAGCGGGAGGTTGGAGCAGTACTTC. Translated: CASSQTSGRLEQYF.

This sequence joins TRBV7-9 and TRBJ1-2; tentative D call: TRBD1 (5 bases). The germline V and J ends were trimmed by 4 bases and 2 bases, with 20 bases remaining between them. The CDR3 runs to 17 residues. CDR1 SEHNR and CDR2 FQNEAQ come from the germline V gene (reference sequence). The CDR3 region is CASSSPIGAEDNYGYTF. CDR3 nucleotide sequence: TGTGCCAGCAGCTCCCCCATCGGGGCAGAGGACAACTATGGCTACACCTTC.

V and J are TRBV6-5 and TRBJ2-1; TRBD2 matches at 9 bases. J gave up 5 bases and V 0 bases, and 2 bases lay outside the gene matches. Germline CDR1 is MNHEY and CDR2 is SVGAGI. The CDR3 has 15 residues. The CDR3, as DNA: TGTGCCAGCAGTTACTCCAGCGGGAGGAACAATGAGCAGTTCTTC. Its translation is CASSYSSGRNNEQFF.

This sequence joins TRBV11-2 and TRBJ1-3; TRBD1 is a possible D gene (6 bases). The CDR3 extends over 15 amino acids. V lost 5 bases, J lost 0 bases, and 11 bases lay in between. Germline-derived CDR1 and CDR2 are SGHAT and FQNNGV. The CDR3 region is CASSPDRLSGNTIYF. The CDR3 DNA is TGTGCCAGCAGCCCCGACAGGCTCTCTGGAAACACCATATATTTT.

V usage is TRBV29-1 and J usage is TRBJ2-1; TRBD2 is a possible D gene (6 bases). This CDR3 spans 13 amino acids. Germline CDR1 and CDR2: SQVTM and ANQGSEA. Deletions cut 5 bases from V and 10 bases from J, with 18 bases between. In DNA, the CDR3 is TGCAGCGTTCGTCGGGACTCCACCAGGGAGCAGTTCTTC. Translation: CSVRRDSTREQFF.

The chain couples TRBV7-8 to TRBJ1-4; D gene unclear. The V gene lost 3 bases and the J gene lost 8 bases, with 16 bases spanning the gap. Germline V gene sequence: CDR1 SGHVS, CDR2 FQNEAQ. The CDR3 extends over 15 amino acids. The CDR3 nucleotides read TGTGCCAGCAGCTTTTCGAGGGAGCTGAGAGAAAAACTGTTTTTT. Amino acid sequence: CASSFSRELREKLFF.

DNA of the CDR3: TGTGCCAGCAGCCAATGGAAGGCTTCTCGGGAAAAACTGTTTTTT. It codes for CASSQWKASREKLFF. The V and J genes are TRBV3-1 (or the pseudogene TRBV3-2) and TRBJ1-4; D gene uncertain. This CDR3 region has 15 residues. The V gene's germline CDR1 is LGHDT and CDR2 YNNKEL (reference sequence). V lost 2 bases, J lost 8 bases, and 15 bases lay in between.

The chain combines TRBV12-3 or TRBV12-4 with TRBJ1-1, with unresolved D. The germline V and J ends were trimmed by 1 base and 7 bases, with 4 bases remaining between them. This CDR3 is built from 11 residues. The DNA of the CDR3 is TGTGCCAGCAGTTTAGGACGTGAAGCTTTCTTT. It yields the protein CASSLGREAFF.

J is TRBJ1-1 and V is TRBV25-1; D might be TRBD1 (6 bases). Trimming took 0 bases from V and 5 from J, leaving 13 bases between them. The CDR3 is 15 residues long. Germline-derived CDR1 and CDR2 are MGHDK and SYGVNS. Here the CDR3 reads CASSEYLQGSTEAFF. The DNA for the CDR3 is TGTGCCAGCAGTGAATACCTACAGGGCAGTACTGAAGCTTTCTTT.

The V call is TRBV9, the J call TRBJ2-3; 7 bases are a match to TRBD2. CDR1 is SGDLS, CDR2 YYNGEE, per germline. After removal of 2 bases from V and 0 bases from J, the junction contained 3 bases not matched to a gene. There are 15 residues in the CDR3. The chain's CDR3 is CASSVLAASTDTQYF. CDR3 nucleotides: TGTGCCAGCAGCGTCCTAGCGGCTAGCACAGATACGCAGTATTTT.